A single sample gave rise to the 8 T cell receptor beta chains below, sequenced in a study of identical twins. TCRdb re-analysed the 5' RACE reads in MiXCR, keeping a single row per CDR3 protein. Of a few hundred thousand distinct CDR3 sequences listed, 12% were seen once; the top ten hold around 6.9%. These records were also assigned to another study, of yellow fever vaccine responses in identical twins.

Sequences were obtained from CD8+ T cells sorted from blood. These receptors all come from a woman between 18 and 29 years old in good health.

In its sample, this clonotype was seen a few times. The J gene is TRBJ2-7, the V gene TRBV4-1; 9 positions match TRBD2. V shed 0 bases and J 2 bases; nucleotides not matched to a gene: 5. Germline V gene data show CDR1 as MGHRA and CDR2 as YSYEKL. The CDR3 has 16 amino acids. CDR3 residues: CASSQEGLAVAYEQYF. CDR3 in DNA: TGCGCCAGCAGCCAAGAGGGACTAGCCGTAGCCTACGAGCAGTACTTC.

CDR3 coding DNA: TGTGCCAGCAGCTTTAGCGGGAGGGCCCAGGATGAGCAGTTCTTC. Translation gives CASSFSGRAQDEQFF. The rearrangement links TRBV7-8 to TRBJ2-1, with TRBD2 matching 11 bases. The CDR3 is 15 residues long. Germline assignment: CDR1 SGHVS and CDR2 FQNEAQ. J gave up 8 bases and V 3 bases, and 6 bases lay outside the gene matches.

The chain has TRBV27 and TRBJ2-7; tentatively, D is TRBD2 (6 bases). Germline V gene sequence: CDR1 MNHEY, CDR2 SMNVEV (reference sequence). Trimming pared 5 bases from V and 3 bases from J, leaving 14 bases between. The CDR3 is 14 amino acids. The CDR3 sequence: CASSPLGRGYEQYV. The CDR3 coding sequence is TGTGCCAGCAGTCCGCTCGGGCGGGGCTACGAGCAGTACGTC.

This clonotype was counted at least ten times. This chain joins TRBV27 and TRBJ2-1; D is perhaps TRBD1 (6 bases). The CDR3 contains 12 residues. The germline CDR1 and CDR2 sequences are MNHEY and SMNVEV (reference sequence). Trimming took 5 bases from V and 10 from J, leaving 12 bases between them. Here the CDR3 reads CASSTPTGEQFF. CDR3 DNA: TGTGCCAGCAGTACCCCCACAGGGGAGCAGTTCTTC.

V usage is TRBV21-1 and J usage is TRBJ2-7; TRBD1 was called by the table and not checked on the DNA. TRBV21-1 corresponds to a pseudogene. CDR3 size: 13 residues. CDR3 in amino acids: CASSQDRGHEQYV. CDR3 in DNA: TGTGCCAGCAGTCAGGACAGGGGGCACGAGCAGTACGTC.

In this sample, this clonotype turned up a few times. The chain carries TRBV3-1 and TRBJ2-3, with 12 bases that match TRBD1. CDR1 is LGHDT, CDR2 YNNKEL, per germline (reference sequence). V was pared by 3 bases and J by 2 bases, with 3 bases of the junction left unmatched. The CDR3 covers 16 residues. The CDR3 DNA sequence: TGTGCCAGCAGCCAGCGGGGACAGGGGGCCACAGATACGCAGTATTTT. Amino acid sequence: CASSQRGQGATDTQYF.

In its sample, this clonotype was seen a few times. The chain uses TRBV3-1 and TRBJ2-2; 10 bases are a match to TRBD2. The CDR3 spans 18 residues. Germline V lookup: CDR1 LGHDT, CDR2 YNNKEL (reference sequence). Trimming cost V 0 bases and J 3 bases; bases outside gene matches: 7. Here the CDR3 reads CASSQESGRAMDTGELFF. In nucleotides, the CDR3 is TGTGCCAGCAGCCAAGAAAGCGGGAGGGCCATGGACACCGGGGAGCTGTTTTTT.

This clonotype occurred once. The chain carries TRBV7-9 and TRBJ2-6, with D perhaps matching TRBD1 or TRBD2 (5 bases each). Germline CDR1 SEHNR, CDR2 FQNEAQ (reference sequence). The V and J ends lost 8 bases and 0 bases respectively, with 8 bases between them. There are 14 residues in the CDR3. CDR3 sequence: CASARGSGANVLTF. The CDR3 DNA sequence: TGTGCCAGCGCGAGGGGCTCTGGGGCCAACGTCCTGACTTTC.